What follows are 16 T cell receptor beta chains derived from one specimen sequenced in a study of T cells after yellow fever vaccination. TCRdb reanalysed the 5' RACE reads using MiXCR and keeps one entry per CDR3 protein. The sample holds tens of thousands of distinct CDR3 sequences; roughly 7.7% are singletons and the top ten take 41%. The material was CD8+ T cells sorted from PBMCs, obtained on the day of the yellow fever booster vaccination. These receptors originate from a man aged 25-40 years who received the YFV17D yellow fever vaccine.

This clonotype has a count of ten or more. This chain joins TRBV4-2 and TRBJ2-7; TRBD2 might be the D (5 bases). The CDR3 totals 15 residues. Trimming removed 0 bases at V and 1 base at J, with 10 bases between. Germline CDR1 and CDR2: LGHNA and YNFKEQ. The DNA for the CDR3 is TGTGCCAGCAGCCAAGAACGGAGCGGATCCTACGAGCAGTACTTC. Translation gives CASSQERSGSYEQYF.

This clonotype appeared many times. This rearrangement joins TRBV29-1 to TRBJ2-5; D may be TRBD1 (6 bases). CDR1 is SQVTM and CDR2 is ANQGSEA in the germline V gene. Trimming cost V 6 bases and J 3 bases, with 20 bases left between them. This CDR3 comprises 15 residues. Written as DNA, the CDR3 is TGCAGCGTGGGCCCCCTTGGACAGCAGGAAGAGACCCAGTACTTC. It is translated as CSVGPLGQQEETQYF.

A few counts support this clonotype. The CDR3 DNA sequence: TGTGCCATTTCAGACGGGACCCCAGGGACTGAAGCTTTCTTT. This codes for CAISDGTPGTEAFF. The chain is built from TRBV12-3 or TRBV12-4 and TRBJ1-1, with D possibly being TRBD1 (5 bases). V was shortened by 10 bases and J by 5 bases, with 20 bases between the two germline ends. The CDR3 is 14 amino acids.

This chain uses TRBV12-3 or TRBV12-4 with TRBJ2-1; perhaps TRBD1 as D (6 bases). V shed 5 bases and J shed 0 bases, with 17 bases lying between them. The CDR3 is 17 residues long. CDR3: CASSENRVPSSYNEQFF. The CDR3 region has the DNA TGTGCCAGCAGTGAGAACAGGGTCCCTAGCTCCTACAATGAGCAGTTCTTC.

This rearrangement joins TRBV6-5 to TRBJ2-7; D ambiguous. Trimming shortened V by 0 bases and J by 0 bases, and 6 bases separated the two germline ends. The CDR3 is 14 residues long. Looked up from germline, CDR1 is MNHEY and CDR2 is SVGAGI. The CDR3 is CASSYSGNSYEQYF. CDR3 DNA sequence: TGTGCCAGCAGTTACTCAGGCAACTCCTACGAGCAGTACTTC.

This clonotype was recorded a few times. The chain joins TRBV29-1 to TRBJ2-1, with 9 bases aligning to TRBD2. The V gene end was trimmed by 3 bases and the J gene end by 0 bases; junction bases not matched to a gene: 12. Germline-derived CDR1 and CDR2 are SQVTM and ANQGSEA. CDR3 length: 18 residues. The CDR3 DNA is TGCAGCGTTGAGGGGGGCGGGAGGGCCAAAAGCTCCTACAATGAGCAGTTCTTC. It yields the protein CSVEGGGRAKSSYNEQFF.

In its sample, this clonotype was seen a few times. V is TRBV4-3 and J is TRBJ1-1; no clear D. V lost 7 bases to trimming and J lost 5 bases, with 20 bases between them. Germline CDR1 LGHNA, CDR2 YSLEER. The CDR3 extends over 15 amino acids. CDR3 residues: CASTPGLAGETEAFF. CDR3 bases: TGCGCCAGCACTCCAGGTCTCGCCGGAGAGACTGAAGCTTTCTTT.

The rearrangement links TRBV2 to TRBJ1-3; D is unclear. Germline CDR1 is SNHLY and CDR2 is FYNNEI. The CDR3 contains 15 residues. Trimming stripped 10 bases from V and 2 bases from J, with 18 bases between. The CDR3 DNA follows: TGTGCCATGTCAATTAGTAAGGCTGCTGGAAACACCATATATTTT. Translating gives CAMSISKAAGNTIYF.

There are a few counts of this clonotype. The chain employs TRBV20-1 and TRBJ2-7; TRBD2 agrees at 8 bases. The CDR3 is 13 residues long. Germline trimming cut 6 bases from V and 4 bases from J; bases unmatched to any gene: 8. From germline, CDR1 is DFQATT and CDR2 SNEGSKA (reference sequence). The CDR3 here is CSAEGLADYEQYF. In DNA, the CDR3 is TGCAGTGCGGAAGGACTAGCTGATTACGAGCAGTACTTC.

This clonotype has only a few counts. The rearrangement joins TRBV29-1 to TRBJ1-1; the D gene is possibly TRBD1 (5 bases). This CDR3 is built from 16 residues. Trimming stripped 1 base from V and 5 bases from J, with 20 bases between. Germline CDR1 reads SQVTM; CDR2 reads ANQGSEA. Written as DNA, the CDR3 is TGCAGCGTTGAAGGGCCGAATCGACGGGGGGGGACTGAAGCTTTCTTT. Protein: CSVEGPNRRGGTEAFF.

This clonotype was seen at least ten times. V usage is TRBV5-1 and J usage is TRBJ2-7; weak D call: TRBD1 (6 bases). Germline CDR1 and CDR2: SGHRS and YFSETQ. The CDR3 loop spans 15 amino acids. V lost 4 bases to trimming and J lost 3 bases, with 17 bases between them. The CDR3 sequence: CASSVEQGPFYEQYF. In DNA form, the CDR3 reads TGCGCCAGCAGCGTCGAACAGGGTCCCTTCTACGAGCAGTACTTC.

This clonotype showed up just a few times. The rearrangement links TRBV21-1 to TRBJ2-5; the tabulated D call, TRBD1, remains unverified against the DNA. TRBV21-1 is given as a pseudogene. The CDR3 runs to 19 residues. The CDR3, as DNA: TGTGCCAGCAGCCCTCTAGACAGGGAAAAGTTGGATAGGCAAGAGACCCAGTACTTC. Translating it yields CASSPLDREKLDRQETQYF.

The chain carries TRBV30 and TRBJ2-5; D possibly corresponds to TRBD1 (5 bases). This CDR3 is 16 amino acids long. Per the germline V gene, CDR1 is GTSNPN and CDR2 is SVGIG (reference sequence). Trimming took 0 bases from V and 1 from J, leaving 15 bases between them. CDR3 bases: TGTGCCTGGAGTGTAGGGGCCATCGCACCCCAAGAGACCCAGTACTTC. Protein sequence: CAWSVGAIAPQETQYF.

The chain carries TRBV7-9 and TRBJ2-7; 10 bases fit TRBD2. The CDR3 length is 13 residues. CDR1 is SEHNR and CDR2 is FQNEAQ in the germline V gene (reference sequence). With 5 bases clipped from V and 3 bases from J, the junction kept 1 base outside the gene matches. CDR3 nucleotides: TGTGCCAGCAGCCCTAGCGGGAGCTACGAGCAGTACTTC. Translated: CASSPSGSYEQYF.

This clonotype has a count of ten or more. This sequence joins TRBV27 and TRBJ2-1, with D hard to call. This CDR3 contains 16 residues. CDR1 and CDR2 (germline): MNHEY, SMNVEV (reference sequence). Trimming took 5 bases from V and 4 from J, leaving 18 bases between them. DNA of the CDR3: TGTGCCAGCAGTAGCGTTGCGACGGACCTATACAATGAGCAGTTCTTC. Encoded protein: CASSSVATDLYNEQFF.

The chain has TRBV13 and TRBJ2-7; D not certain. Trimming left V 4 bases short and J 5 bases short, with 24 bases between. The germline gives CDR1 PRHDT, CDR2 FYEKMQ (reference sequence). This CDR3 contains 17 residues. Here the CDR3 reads CASSSTPLARPRHEQYF. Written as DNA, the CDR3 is TGTGCCAGCAGCTCAACTCCCCTTGCCCGGCCTAGGCACGAGCAGTACTTC. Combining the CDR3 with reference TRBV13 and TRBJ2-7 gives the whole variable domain AAGVIQSPRHLIKEKRETATLKCYPIPRHDTVYWYQQGPGQDPQFLISFYEKMQSDKGSIPDRFSAQQFSDYHSELNMSSLELGDSALYFCASSSTPLARPRHEQYFGPGTRLTVT.